Listed below are T cell receptor beta chains from one sample, sequenced in a study of blood T cell repertoires in COVID-19. Only in-frame clones appear in the TCRdb table, and some are missing; sequencing was by immunoSEQ multiplex PCR. The table includes roughly 500,000 clones, 85% to 90% detected once. The specimen was PBMCs or T cells enriched from blood (not recorded which). All receptors come from a woman between 40 and 50 years old who had recovered from COVID-19. The CDR3 runs from the conserved cysteine through the conserved F or W. The D gene is left open where the match is weak. Size is omitted from some rows. Given values are once, few, many or a class for expanded clones.

NA	TRBV7-2	TRBJ2-4	NA	CASSLAGDMRLAKNIQYF	TGTGCCAGCAGCTTAGCCGGGGATATGCGGTTGGCCAAAAACATTCAGTACTTC
TRBD1	TRBV7-2	TRBJ1-4	NA	CASSLGSGGVEKLFF	TGTGCCAGCAGCTTAGGCTCAGGGGGAGTAGAAAAACTGTTTTTT
TRBD1	TRBV27	TRBJ1-2	NA	CASRPSGQGEGYTF	TGTGCCAGCAGACCCTCCGGACAGGGTGAGGGCTACACCTTC
NA	TRBV2	TRBJ1-3	NA	CASSPPRGSGNTIYF	TGTGCCAGCAGTCCCCCGAGAGGGTCTGGAAACACCATATATTTT
NA	TRBV19	TRBJ1-3	once	CASSIHRASGNTIYF	TGTGCCAGTAGTATACACAGGGCGTCTGGAAACACCATATATTTT
TRBD2	TRBV6-2/TRBV6-3	TRBJ2-2	NA	CASSYSLTSGRMNTGELFF	TGTGCCAGCAGTTACTCTTTGACTAGCGGGAGGATGAACACCGGGGAGCTGTTTTTT
TRBD1	TRBV9	TRBJ1-5	NA	CASSADRDSTTAQHF	TGTGCCAGCAGCGCCGACCGGGACAGTACCACGGCCCAGCATTTT
TRBD1	TRBV24-1	TRBJ1-5	NA	CATGQGLQPQHF	TGTGCCACGGGACAGGGGCTTCAGCCCCAGCATTTT
TRBD1	TRBV24-1	TRBJ1-2	NA	CATSDKDRDYGYTF	TGTGCCACCAGTGATAAAGACAGGGATTATGGCTACACCTTC
NA	TRBV7-9	TRBJ2-1	NA	CASSLVDRTYNEQFF	TGTGCCAGCAGCTTAGTCGACAGAACTTACAATGAGCAGTTCTTC
NA	TRBV29-1	TRBJ1-1	NA	CSVINLGRWNTEAFF	TGCAGCGTTATAAATCTGGGGCGGTGGAACACTGAAGCTTTCTTT
NA	TRBV27	TRBJ1-2	NA	CASSPYPGGGYGYTF	TGTGCCAGCAGTCCGTATCCTGGGGGGGGCTATGGCTACACCTTC
TRBD2	TRBV5-5	TRBJ2-3	NA	CASSPVAGGTDTQYF	TGTGCCAGCAGCCCTGTAGCGGGAGGCACAGATACGCAGTATTTT
NA	TRBV9	TRBJ1-2	once	CASSVDSRKKGYTF	TGTGCCAGCAGCGTAGATAGCCGAAAGAAGGGCTACACCTTC
NA	TRBV7-2	TRBJ2-1	NA	CASSPRTSYNEQFF	TGTGCCAGCAGCCCCAGGACAAGCTACAATGAGCAGTTCTTC
TRBD1	TRBV6-2/TRBV6-3	TRBJ1-4	NA	CASSTRFQGGREKLFF	TGTGCCAGCAGTACCAGGTTCCAGGGGGGCCGTGAAAAACTGTTTTTT
TRBD2	TRBV6-1	TRBJ2-1	few	CASSVKRGTSVYNEQFF	TGTGCCAGCAGTGTTAAGCGTGGGACTAGCGTTTACAATGAGCAGTTCTTC
NA	TRBV6-5	TRBJ1-5	NA	CASSSWGPNQPQHF	TGTGCCAGCAGTTCTTGGGGGCCTAATCAGCCCCAGCATTTT
NA	TRBV19	TRBJ2-2	NA	CASSIAGYTGELFF	TGTGCCAGTAGTATAGCAGGTTACACCGGGGAGCTGTTTTTT
TRBD2	TRBV5-4	TRBJ2-3	NA	CASSLASGHLRGLTDTQYF	TGTGCCAGCAGCTTGGCTAGCGGGCACCTCAGAGGGCTAACAGATACGCAGTATTTT
TRBD1	TRBV30	TRBJ2-6	NA	CASTGAGANVLTF	TGTGCCTCTACAGGGGCTGGGGCCAACGTCCTGACTTTC
TRBD1	TRBV5-1	TRBJ2-2	NA	CASSGQGPGTGELFF	TGCGCCAGCAGCGGACAGGGACCGGGCACCGGGGAGCTGTTTTTT
NA	TRBV7-6	TRBJ1-4	NA	CASSFTTNEKLFF	TGTGCCAGCAGCTTCACAACTAATGAAAAACTGTTTTTT
NA	TRBV7-6	TRBJ2-7	NA	CASSLERSEQYF	TGTGCCAGCAGCTTAGAACGGAGCGAGCAGTACTTC
NA	TRBV4-2	TRBJ2-5	NA	CASSQVRGWETQYF	TGTGCCAGCAGCCAAGTTCGGGGGTGGGAGACCCAGTACTTC
NA	TRBV3-1/TRBV3-2	TRBJ2-7	NA	CASSQDPRGSYEQYF	TGTGCCAGCAGCCAAGATCCGCGGGGATCCTACGAGCAGTACTTC
TRBD2	TRBV18	TRBJ2-1	few	CASSPLGLAGASPNEQFF	TGTGCCAGCTCACCACTTGGCCTAGCGGGAGCATCCCCCAATGAGCAGTTCTTC
TRBD2	TRBV6-4	TRBJ2-1	NA	CASSDLAGVKQFF	TGTGCCAGCAGTGACCTAGCGGGGGTGAAGCAGTTCTTC
TRBD1	TRBV25-1	TRBJ2-7	NA	CASSQSRTGMGEQYF	TGTGCCAGCAGTCAGTCTCGGACAGGGATGGGCGAGCAGTACTTC
NA	TRBV7-2	TRBJ1-1	NA	CASSGVHRATEAFF	TGTGCCAGCAGTGGAGTTCACAGGGCCACTGAAGCTTTCTTT
TRBD1	TRBV7-2	TRBJ2-7	NA	CASRLTGGYEQYF	TGTGCCAGCAGACTGACAGGGGGCTACGAGCAGTACTTC
NA	TRBV5-4	TRBJ2-7	NA	CASSLPRDPYEQYF	TGTGCCAGCAGCTTACCCCGGGATCCCTACGAGCAGTACTTC
NA	TRBV4-2	TRBJ1-2	NA	CASSQGPEGTEYGYTF	TGTGCCAGCAGCCAAGGGCCGGAGGGGACTGAGTATGGCTACACCTTC
NA	TRBV12-3/TRBV12-4	TRBJ1-3	NA	CASSFDRGNTIYF	TGTGCCAGCAGTTTCGACAGGGGAAACACCATATATTTT
TRBD2	TRBV4-3	TRBJ2-1	NA	CASSPGLARTTHNEQFF	TGCGCCAGCAGTCCGGGACTAGCGCGGACTACCCACAATGAGCAGTTCTTC
NA	TRBV19	TRBJ1-1	NA	CASSIQAADTEAFF	TGTGCCAGTAGTATCCAGGCTGCCGACACTGAAGCTTTCTTT
NA	TRBV2	TRBJ1-2	NA	CASRGERDGYTF	TGTGCCAGCCGGGGGGAGAGGGATGGCTACACCTTC
NA	TRBV10-1	TRBJ2-3	NA	CASSDPRDNTDTQYF	TGCGCCAGCAGCGATCCCCGGGACAACACAGATACGCAGTATTTT
NA	TRBV28	TRBJ1-1	NA	CASSFLKGRGLSTEAFF	TGTGCCAGCAGTTTTTTGAAGGGGAGGGGCTTGAGCACTGAAGCTTTCTTT
TRBD2	TRBV28	TRBJ2-1	NA	CASSSLPTSGRRHEQFF	TGTGCCAGCAGTTCCTTGCCAACTAGCGGGAGACGTCATGAGCAGTTCTTC
NA	TRBV9	TRBJ2-5	NA	CASSVVPGQLQETQYF	TGTGCCAGCAGCGTAGTCCCTGGACAGCTTCAAGAGACCCAGTACTTC
NA	TRBV3-1/TRBV3-2	TRBJ1-2	few	CASSQVGGNGYTF	TGTGCCAGCAGCCAAGTCGGTGGTAATGGCTACACCTTC
NA	TRBV28	TRBJ2-7	NA	CASKLADSLSSYEQYF	TGTGCCAGCAAACTTGCGGACAGTCTCTCCTCCTACGAGCAGTACTTC
TRBD1	TRBV5-1	TRBJ1-2	NA	CASGTGADGYTF	TGCGCCAGCGGGACAGGGGCTGATGGCTACACCTTC
NA	TRBV5-1	TRBJ2-1	NA	CASSPNPQGGNEQFF	TGCGCCAGCAGCCCAAACCCGCAAGGGGGCAATGAGCAGTTCTTC
NA	TRBV6-2/TRBV6-3	TRBJ2-1	NA	CASSYWENEQFF	TGTGCCAGCAGTTACTGGGAGAATGAGCAGTTCTTC
NA	TRBV18	TRBJ2-2	NA	CASSPRTANTGELFF	TGTGCCAGCTCACCTCGGACAGCAAACACCGGGGAGCTGTTTTTT
TRBD2	TRBV2	TRBJ2-7	few	CASSTLLALVKEQYF	TGTGCCAGCAGTACCCTACTAGCGTTGGTGAAAGAGCAGTACTTC
TRBD2	TRBV7-8	TRBJ2-7	NA	CASSSLAGVFSYEQYF	TGTGCCAGCAGCTCACTAGCGGGAGTTTTCTCCTACGAGCAGTACTTC
NA	TRBV27	TRBJ1-5	once	CASSPQNQPQHF	TGTGCCAGCAGTCCGCAGAATCAGCCCCAGCATTTT